This T cell receptor beta chain was captured by sequencing in a study of T cell responses to AZD1222 COVID-19 vaccine. Study-level points and caveats: Epitopes outside B.1.351 and B.1.1.7 mutated regions reportedly drew nearly half of spike TCRs. Two AZD1222 administrations were followed by greater Spike-specific TCR breadth and depth. Spike as a whole was targeted by vaccine-associated CD4 TCRs, dominant at 160-218 and 743-854.

The table came from immunoSEQ multiplex PCR; TCRdb's copy has only in-frame clones and leaves some out. The table records around 120,000 clones, approximately 90% of them present only once. As for this clone: What it binds is not known.

Sample: peripheral blood, taken on day 0 of AZD1222 vaccination. The TCR originated in an adult in good health.

CDR3 sequence (DNA): TGTGCCAGCAGCCAAGGGGGGAACCAAGAGACCCAGTACTTC. It specifies CASSQGGNQETQYF. This chain connects TRBV14 to TRBJ2-5; either TRBD1 or TRBD2 may supply D (5 bases each). Deletions cut 1 base from V and 0 bases from J, with 6 bases between. The CDR3 is made up of 14 amino acids. The germline CDR1 and CDR2 sequences are SGHDN and FVKESK.